Sequencing of this T cell receptor beta chain was carried out in a study of patients and donors after allogeneic stem cell transplantation. This CDR3 comprises 15 residues. V lost 1 base and J lost 2, with 11 bases in between. This clonotype was seen a few times. TCRdb redid the calling of the RT-PCR reads with MiXCR, one entry per CDR3 protein. The sample lists 200,000 to 250,000 distinct CDR3 sequences, 38% occurring once. This rearrangement joins TRBV12-3 or TRBV12-4 to TRBJ1-1; weak D call: TRBD1 (6 bases). The source is a human donor who was either an allogeneic HSCT recipient or a stem cell or donor lymphocyte infusion donor (not recorded which). It is not recorded whose cells these are; they may come from a transplant donor. The sequencing sample was made of blood, either unsorted or a sorted T cell fraction (not recorded which). In DNA form, the CDR3 reads TGTGCCAGCAGTTTAGGGTGGACAGTAAACACTGAAGCTTTCTTT. It yields the protein CASSLGWTVNTEAFF.